The present TCR beta chain was sequenced within a study of T cell changes during pregnancy in multiple sclerosis. Trimming cost V 2 bases and J 5 bases; bases outside gene matches: 18. The CDR3 is 18 amino acids. Germline loops: CDR1 SGHVS, CDR2 FNYEAQ. TCRdb's copy holds only in-frame clones and misses some; the assay was immunoSEQ multiplex PCR. The sample yields about 92,000 clones, more than 90% seen once. The clonotype originates from a female donor with multiple sclerosis, enrolled in a pregnancy study. Specimen: peripheral blood, collected in the first trimester of pregnancy. The genes are TRBV7-6 and TRBJ2-7, with 7 positions matching TRBD2. The CDR3 is CASSLRMVREGPFHEQYF. CDR3 nucleotide sequence: TGTGCCAGCAGCTTAAGGATGGTTAGGGAGGGCCCATTCCACGAGCAGTACTTC. Combining the CDR3 with reference TRBV7-6 and TRBJ2-7 gives the whole variable domain GAGVSQSPRYKVTKRGQDVALRCDPISGHVSLYWYRQALGQGPEFLTYFNYEAQQDKSGLPNDRFSAERPEGSISTLTIQRTEQRDSAMYRCASSLRMVREGPFHEQYFGPGTRLTVT.